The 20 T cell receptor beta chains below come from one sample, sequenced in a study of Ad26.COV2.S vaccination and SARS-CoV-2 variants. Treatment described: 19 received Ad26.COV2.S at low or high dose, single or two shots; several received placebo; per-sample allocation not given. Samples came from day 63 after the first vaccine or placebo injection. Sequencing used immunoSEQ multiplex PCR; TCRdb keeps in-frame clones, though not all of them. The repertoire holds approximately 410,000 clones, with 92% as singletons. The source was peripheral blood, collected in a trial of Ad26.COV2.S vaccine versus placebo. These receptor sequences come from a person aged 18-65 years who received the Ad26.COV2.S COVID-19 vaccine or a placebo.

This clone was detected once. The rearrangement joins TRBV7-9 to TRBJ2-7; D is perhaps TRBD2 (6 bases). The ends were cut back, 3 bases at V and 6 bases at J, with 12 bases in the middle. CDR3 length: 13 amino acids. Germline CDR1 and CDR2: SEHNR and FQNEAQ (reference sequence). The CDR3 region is CASSFVFGGEQYF. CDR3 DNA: TGTGCCAGCAGCTTTGTCTTCGGGGGCGAGCAGTACTTC.

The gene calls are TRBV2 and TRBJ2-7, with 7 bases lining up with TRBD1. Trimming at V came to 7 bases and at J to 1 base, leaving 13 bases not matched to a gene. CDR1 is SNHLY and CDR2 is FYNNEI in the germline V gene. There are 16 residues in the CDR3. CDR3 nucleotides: TGTGCCAGCAAACCTCCACGGGACAGCAGGTCCTACGAGCAGTACTTC. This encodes CASKPPRDSRSYEQYF.

The CDR3 reads CASSQERSRGGYNSPLHF. CDR3 coding DNA: TGCGCCAGCAGCCAAGAACGGAGCAGGGGGGGGTATAATTCACCCCTCCACTTT. V gene TRBV4-3 combines with J gene TRBJ1-6; the match to TRBD1 covers 7 bases. This CDR3 has 18 amino acids. The trim removed 0 bases at V and 4 bases at J, leaving 9 bases unmatched. Looked up from germline, CDR1 is LGHNA and CDR2 is YSLEER.

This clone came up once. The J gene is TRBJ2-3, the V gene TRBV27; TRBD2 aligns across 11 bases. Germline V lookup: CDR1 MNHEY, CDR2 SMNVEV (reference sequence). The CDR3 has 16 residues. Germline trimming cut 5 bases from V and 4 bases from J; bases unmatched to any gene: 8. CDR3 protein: CASSGAGTSGSDTQYF. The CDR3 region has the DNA TGTGCCAGCAGTGGAGCCGGGACTAGCGGATCAGATACGCAGTATTTT.

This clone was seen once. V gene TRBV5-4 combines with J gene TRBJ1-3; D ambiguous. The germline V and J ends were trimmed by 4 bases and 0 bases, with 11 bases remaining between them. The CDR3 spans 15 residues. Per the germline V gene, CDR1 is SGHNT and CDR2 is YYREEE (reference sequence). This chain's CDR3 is CASSPGPYSGNTIYF. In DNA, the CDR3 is TGTGCCAGCAGCCCAGGACCTTACTCTGGAAACACCATATATTTT.

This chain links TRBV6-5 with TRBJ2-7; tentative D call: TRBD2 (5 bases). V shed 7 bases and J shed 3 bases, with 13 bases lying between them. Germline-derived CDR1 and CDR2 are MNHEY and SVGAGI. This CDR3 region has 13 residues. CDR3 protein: CASTRAGFYEQYF. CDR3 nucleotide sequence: TGTGCCAGCACTCGGGCGGGTTTCTACGAGCAGTACTTC.

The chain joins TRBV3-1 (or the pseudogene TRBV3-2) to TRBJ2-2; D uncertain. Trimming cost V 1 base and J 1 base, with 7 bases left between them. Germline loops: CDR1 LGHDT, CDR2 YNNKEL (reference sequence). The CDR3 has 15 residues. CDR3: CASSQGHMNTGELFF. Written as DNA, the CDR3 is TGTGCCAGCAGCCAAGGACACATGAACACCGGGGAGCTGTTTTTT.

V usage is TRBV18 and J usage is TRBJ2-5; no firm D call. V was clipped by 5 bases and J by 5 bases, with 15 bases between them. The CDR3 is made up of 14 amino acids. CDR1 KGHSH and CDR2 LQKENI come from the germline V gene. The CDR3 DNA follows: TGTGCCAGCTCAGGATCCGTCGTTCGGGAGACCCAGTACTTC. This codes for CASSGSVVRETQYF.

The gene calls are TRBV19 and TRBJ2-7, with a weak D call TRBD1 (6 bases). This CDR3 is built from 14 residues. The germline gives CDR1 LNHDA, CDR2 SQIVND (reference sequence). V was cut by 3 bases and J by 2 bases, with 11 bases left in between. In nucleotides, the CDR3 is TGTGCCAGTAGTATCGACAGGTTAGCCTACGAGCAGTACTTC. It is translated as CASSIDRLAYEQYF.

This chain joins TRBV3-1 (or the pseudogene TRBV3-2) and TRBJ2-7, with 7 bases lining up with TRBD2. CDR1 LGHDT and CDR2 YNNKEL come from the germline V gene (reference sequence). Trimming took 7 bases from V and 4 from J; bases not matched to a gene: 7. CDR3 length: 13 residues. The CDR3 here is CASTSGTIYEQYF. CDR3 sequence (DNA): TGTGCCAGCACCTCCGGGACTATTTACGAGCAGTACTTC.

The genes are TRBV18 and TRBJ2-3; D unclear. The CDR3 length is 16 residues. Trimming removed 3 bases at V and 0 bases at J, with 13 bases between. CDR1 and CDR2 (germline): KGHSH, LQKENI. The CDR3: CASSPVLQTSTDTQYF. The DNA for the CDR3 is TGTGCCAGCTCACCCGTTTTGCAGACTAGCACAGATACGCAGTATTTT.

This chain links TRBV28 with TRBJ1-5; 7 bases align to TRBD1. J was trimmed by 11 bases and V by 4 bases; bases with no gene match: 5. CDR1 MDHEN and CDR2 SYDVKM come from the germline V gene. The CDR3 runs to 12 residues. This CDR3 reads CASSYTTGTQHF. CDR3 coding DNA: TGTGCCAGCAGTTACACGACAGGGACCCAGCATTTT.

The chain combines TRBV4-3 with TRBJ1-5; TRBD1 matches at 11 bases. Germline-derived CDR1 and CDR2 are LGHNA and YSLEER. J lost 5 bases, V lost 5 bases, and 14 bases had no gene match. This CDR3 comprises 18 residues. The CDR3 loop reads CASSSREGWTGGDQPQHF. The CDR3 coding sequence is TGCGCCAGCAGCTCTCGTGAAGGGTGGACAGGGGGCGATCAGCCCCAGCATTTT.

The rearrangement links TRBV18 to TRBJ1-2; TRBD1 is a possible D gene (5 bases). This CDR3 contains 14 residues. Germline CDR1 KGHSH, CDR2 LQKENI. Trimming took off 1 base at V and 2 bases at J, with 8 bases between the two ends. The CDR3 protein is CASSPRDRNYGYTF. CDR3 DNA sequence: TGTGCCAGCTCACCACGAGACAGAAACTATGGCTACACCTTC.

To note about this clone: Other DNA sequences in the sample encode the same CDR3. CDR3: CASSLGNTEAFF. CDR3 bases: TGTGCCAGTAGTTTGGGGAACACTGAAGCTTTCTTT. The V call is TRBV19, the J call TRBJ1-1; no firm D call. The CDR3 extends over 12 amino acids. With 5 bases removed from V and 1 base from J, the gap between germline ends came to 5 bases. Looked up from germline, CDR1 is LNHDA and CDR2 is SQIVND (reference sequence).

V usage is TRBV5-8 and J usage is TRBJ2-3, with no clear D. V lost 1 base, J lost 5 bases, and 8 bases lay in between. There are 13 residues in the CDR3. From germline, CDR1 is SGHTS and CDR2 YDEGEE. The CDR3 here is CASSLRRLDTQYF. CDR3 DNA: TGTGCCAGCAGCTTGAGAAGGTTAGATACGCAGTATTTT. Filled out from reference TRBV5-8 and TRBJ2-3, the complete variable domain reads EAGVTQSPTHLIKTRGQQATLRCSPISGHTSVYWYQQALGLGLQFLLWYDEGEERNRGNFPPRFSGRQFPNYSSELNVNALELEDSALYLCASSLRRLDTQYFGPGTRLTVL.

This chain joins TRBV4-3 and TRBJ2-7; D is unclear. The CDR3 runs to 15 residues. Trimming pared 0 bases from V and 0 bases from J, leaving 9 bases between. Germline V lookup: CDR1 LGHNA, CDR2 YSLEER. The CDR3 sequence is CASSQDRAGSYEQYF. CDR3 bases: TGCGCCAGCAGCCAAGATCGGGCCGGCTCCTACGAGCAGTACTTC.

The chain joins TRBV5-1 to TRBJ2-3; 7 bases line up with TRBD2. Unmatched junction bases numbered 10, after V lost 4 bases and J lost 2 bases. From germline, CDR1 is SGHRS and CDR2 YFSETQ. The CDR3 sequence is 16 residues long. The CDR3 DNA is TGCGCCAGCAGCGATTCGGGAGGATACTACACAGATACGCAGTATTTT. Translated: CASSDSGGYYTDTQYF.

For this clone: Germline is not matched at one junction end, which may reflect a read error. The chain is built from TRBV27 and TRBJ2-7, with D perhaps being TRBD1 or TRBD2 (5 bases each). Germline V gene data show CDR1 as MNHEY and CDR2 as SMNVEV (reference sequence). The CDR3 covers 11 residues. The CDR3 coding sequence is TGTGCCAGCAGTGAACCGGGACCAGGAGACTTC. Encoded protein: CASSEPGPGDF.

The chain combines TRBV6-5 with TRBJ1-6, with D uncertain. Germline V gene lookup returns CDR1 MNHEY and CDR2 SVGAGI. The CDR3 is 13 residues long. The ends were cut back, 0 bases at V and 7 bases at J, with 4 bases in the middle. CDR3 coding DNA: TGTGCCAGCAGTTACTCGCAGAATTCACCCCTCCACTTT. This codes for CASSYSQNSPLHF.